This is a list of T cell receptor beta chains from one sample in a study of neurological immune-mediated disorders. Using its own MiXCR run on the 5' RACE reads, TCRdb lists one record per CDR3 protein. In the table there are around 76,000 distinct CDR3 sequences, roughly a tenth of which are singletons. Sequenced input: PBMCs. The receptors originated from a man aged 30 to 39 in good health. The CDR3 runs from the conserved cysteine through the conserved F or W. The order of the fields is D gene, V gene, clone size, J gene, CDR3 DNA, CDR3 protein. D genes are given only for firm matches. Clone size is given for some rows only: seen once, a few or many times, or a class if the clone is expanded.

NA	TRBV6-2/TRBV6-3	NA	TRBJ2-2	TGTGCCAGCAGTTACTCGAGGCGTATGAACACCGGGGAGCTGTTTTTT	CASSYSRRMNTGELFF
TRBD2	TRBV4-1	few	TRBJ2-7	TGCGCCAGCAGCCAGGTTCTAGCGGGAGGTCAGCCCTACGAGCAGTACTTC	CASSQVLAGGQPYEQYF
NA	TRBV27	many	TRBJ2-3	TGTGCCAGCAGTTTATCCGGCGGGGCTAATACGCAGTATTTT	CASSLSGGANTQYF
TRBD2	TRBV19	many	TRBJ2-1	TGTGCCGGGATGGCGGGAGGGTCACTTGAGCAGTTCTTC	CAGMAGGSLEQFF
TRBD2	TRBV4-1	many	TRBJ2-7	TGCGCCAGCAGCCAACTATACTCAAGCGGGAACGAGCAGTACTTC	CASSQLYSSGNEQYF
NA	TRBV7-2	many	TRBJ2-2	TGTGCCAGCAGCTCCCCGGATATCGGGGAGCTGTTTTTT	CASSSPDIGELFF
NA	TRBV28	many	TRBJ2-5	TGTGCCAGCACCTCCGTGGTCCTCCAAGAGACCCAGTACTTC	CASTSVVLQETQYF
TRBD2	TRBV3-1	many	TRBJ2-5	TGTGCCAGCAGTACCCTAGCGGGAGAGACCCAGTACTTC	CASSTLAGETQYF
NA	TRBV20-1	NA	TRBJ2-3	TGCAGTGCTACCGGGACCGGGGGCACAGATACGCAGTATTTT	CSATGTGGTDTQYF
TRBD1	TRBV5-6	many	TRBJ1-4	TGTGCCAGCAGAAAGACAGGGCTTGCAACTAATGAAAAACTGTTTTTT	CASRKTGLATNEKLFF
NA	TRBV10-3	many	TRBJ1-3	TGTGCCATCAGCCCGGACAGTGGAAACACCATATATTTT	CAISPDSGNTIYF
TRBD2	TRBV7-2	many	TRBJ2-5	TGTGCCAGCAGCTTTAACAATCCGGGACTAGCGGGACAAGAGACCCAGTACTTC	CASSFNNPGLAGQETQYF
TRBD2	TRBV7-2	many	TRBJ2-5	TGTGCCAGCAGCGTGGGACTAGCGGGAGGGCAAGAGACCCAGTACTTC	CASSVGLAGGQETQYF
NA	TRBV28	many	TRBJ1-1	TGTGCCAGCAACATCCCGGGAAAGAACACTGAAGCTTTCTTT	CASNIPGKNTEAFF
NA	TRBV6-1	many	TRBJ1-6	TGTGCCGGGAAAATTGGGGATTCACCCCTCCACTTT	CAGKIGDSPLHF
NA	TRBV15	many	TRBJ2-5	TGTGCCACCAGCAGAGACCTACAGGGAGGAGAGACCCAGTACTTC	CATSRDLQGGETQYF
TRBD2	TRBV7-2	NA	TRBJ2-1	TGTGCCAGCAGCTTAGGGTGGCGGGGGGGCGGAGGCAATGAGCAGTTCTTC	CASSLGWRGGGGNEQFF
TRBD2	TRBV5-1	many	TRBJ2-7	TGCGCCAGCAGCCCTACCGGGACTAGCGGGAGCGAGCAGTACTTC	CASSPTGTSGSEQYF
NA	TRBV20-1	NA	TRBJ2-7	TGCAGTGCTTGGGAGGTGGGGCGGGGCACCTACGAGCAGTACTTC	CSAWEVGRGTYEQYF
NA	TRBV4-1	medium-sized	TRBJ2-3	TGCGCCAGCAGACCAACAGGGTCTGGGGATACGCAGTATTTT	CASRPTGSGDTQYF
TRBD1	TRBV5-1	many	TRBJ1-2	TGCGCCAGCAGCTCGACAGGGCTCCCTAGGGATGGCTACACCTTC	CASSSTGLPRDGYTF
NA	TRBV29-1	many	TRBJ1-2	TGCAGCGTTGAAGTCCCTCCCTATGGCTACACCTTC	CSVEVPPYGYTF
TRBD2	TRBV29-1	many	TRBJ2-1	TGCAGCGAGCGGACTAGCGGAACCTCTTCCTACAATGAGCAGTTCTTC	CSERTSGTSSYNEQFF
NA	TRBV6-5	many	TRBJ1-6	TGTGCCAGCGCCCGGAAAAATTCACCCCTCCACTTT	CASARKNSPLHF
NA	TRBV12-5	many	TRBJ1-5	TGTGCTAGTGGACATGACGGGAATCAGCCCCAGCATTTT	CASGHDGNQPQHF
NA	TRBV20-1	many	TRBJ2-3	TGCAGTGCTGAGAGAACCAGCGGGACAGATACGCAGTATTTT	CSAERTSGTDTQYF
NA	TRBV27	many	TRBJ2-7	TGTGCCAGCAAAGGGGCGTCCTACGAGCAGTACTTC	CASKGASYEQYF
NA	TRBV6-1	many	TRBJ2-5	TGTGCCAGCAGTGAGAGGGGGTCCCAGTACTTC	CASSERGSQYF
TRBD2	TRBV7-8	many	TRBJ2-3	TGTGCCAGCAGCTTACGGGGGGGGTCGGGCACAGATACGCAGTATTTT	CASSLRGGSGTDTQYF
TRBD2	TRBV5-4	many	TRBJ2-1	TGTGCCAGCAGCTTGGGCACCGGACTAGCGAGATACAATGAGCAGTTCTTC	CASSLGTGLARYNEQFF
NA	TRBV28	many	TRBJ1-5	TGTGCCAGCAGTTTCAATCAGCCCCAGCATTTT	CASSFNQPQHF
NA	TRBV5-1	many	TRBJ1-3	TGCGCCAGCAGTACGGGCGGACATCTCCTAGGAAACACCATATATTTT	CASSTGGHLLGNTIYF
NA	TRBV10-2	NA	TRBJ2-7	TGCGCCAGCAGTGAAGCCAGGGGAGACGAGCAGTACTTC	CASSEARGDEQYF
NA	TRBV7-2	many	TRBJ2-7	TGTGCCAGCAGCTCGACGGTCTTCCGCGAGCAGTACTTC	CASSSTVFREQYF
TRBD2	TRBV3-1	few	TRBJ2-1	TGTGCCAGCAGCCTCCAACTAGCGGGGCTCTACAATGAGCAGTTCTTC	CASSLQLAGLYNEQFF
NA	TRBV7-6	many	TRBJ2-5	TGTGCCAGCAGCTCACCGGGCGGGGCAGGGAAGGGGACCCAGTACTTC	CASSSPGGAGKGTQYF
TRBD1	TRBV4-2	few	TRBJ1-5	TGTGCCAGCAGCCAAGATGGGGGACAGGGAGGTCAGCCCCAGCATTTT	CASSQDGGQGGQPQHF
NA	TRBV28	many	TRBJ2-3	TGTGCCAGCGGCCCGGGGCGGTACACAGATACGCAGTATTTT	CASGPGRYTDTQYF
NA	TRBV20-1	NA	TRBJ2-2	TGCAGTGCTAGACCCCCTGGGCTGCCGGCCGGGGAAGTGTTTTTT	CSARPPGLPAGEVFF
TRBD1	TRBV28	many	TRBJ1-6	TGTGCCAGCAACCCCCCGGGACAGGGTTTTGCGGAGGGGAATTCACCCCTCCACTTT	CASNPPGQGFAEGNSPLHF
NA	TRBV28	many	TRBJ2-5	TGTGCCAGCAGTTTTAGTATCCCGGAGACCCAGTACTTC	CASSFSIPETQYF
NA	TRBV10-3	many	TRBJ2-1	TGTGCCATCAGTGAGTCTGTCAATGAGCAGTTCTTC	CAISESVNEQFF
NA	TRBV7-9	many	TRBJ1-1	TGTGCCAGCAGCCGACGAGGGACTGAAGCTTTCTTT	CASSRRGTEAFF
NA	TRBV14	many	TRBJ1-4	TGTGCCAGCAGCCAAGTGCGCCAGAACTCGGAAAAACTGTTTTTT	CASSQVRQNSEKLFF
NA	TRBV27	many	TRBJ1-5	TGTGCCAGCAGCCGGATGTTAGGTCAGCCCCAGCATTTT	CASSRMLGQPQHF
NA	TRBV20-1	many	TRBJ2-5	TGCAGTGCCATTTGGAAACTAGGAGAGACCCAGTACTTC	CSAIWKLGETQYF
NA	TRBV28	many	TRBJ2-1	TGTGCCAGCAGTCCCGCCCGCCCGACAGACTACAATGAGCAGTTCTTC	CASSPARPTDYNEQFF
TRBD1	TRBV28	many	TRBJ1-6	TGTGCCAGCACTGATCAGGGACAGCTGAATAATTCACCCCTCCACTTT	CASTDQGQLNNSPLHF
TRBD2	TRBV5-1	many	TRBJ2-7	TGCGCCAGCAGCCGAGGGACTAGCGGAAGGTGGGACGAGCAGTACTTC	CASSRGTSGRWDEQYF
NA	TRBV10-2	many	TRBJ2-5	TGCGCCAGCAGTGAGGAGGGGGCGCGGGGGGAGACCCAGTACTTC	CASSEEGARGETQYF